The 12 T cell receptor beta chains in this list originate from one sample, sequenced in a study of technical replicates of blood from a few donors. Clones were sequenced by immunoSEQ multiplex PCR, and TCRdb holds only the in-frame ones, with some missing. This sample has over 85,000 clones, with over 90% found just once. Sample: T cells isolated from PBMCs. All receptors come from a human donor in good health.

V is TRBV19 and J is TRBJ1-5; D remains ambiguous. Germline V gene lookup returns CDR1 LNHDA and CDR2 SQIVND (reference sequence). The V end was cut by 7 bases, the J end by 3 bases, with 10 bases between. The CDR3 totals 13 residues. CDR3 coding DNA: TGTGCCAGTACCAACGGGAACAATCAGCCCCAGCATTTT. Its translation: CASTNGNNQPQHF.

The V and J genes are TRBV19 and TRBJ2-7, with 7 bases identical to TRBD2. Germline V gives CDR1 LNHDA, CDR2 SQIVND (reference sequence). J gave up 0 bases and V 3 bases, and 17 bases lay outside the gene matches. CDR3 length equals 19 residues. The CDR3 region is CASSISASGDLGISYEQYF. The CDR3 nucleotides read TGTGCCAGTAGTATCTCGGCTAGCGGAGACCTTGGCATCTCCTACGAGCAGTACTTC.

This chain links TRBV11-2 with TRBJ2-1; 10 bases fit TRBD2. Germline trimming cut 5 bases from V and 14 bases from J; bases unmatched to any gene: 6. This CDR3 region has 12 residues. The V gene's germline CDR1 is SGHAT and CDR2 FQNNGV. The DNA for the CDR3 is TGTGCCAGCAGCCCTGGGACTAGCGCGAAGTTCTTC. Encoded protein: CASSPGTSAKFF.

This clone was seen just once. The chain carries TRBV18 and TRBJ2-5, with D unclear. Trimming left V 3 bases short and J 2 bases short, with 13 bases between. The CDR3 runs 15 residues. Germline V gene lookup returns CDR1 KGHSH and CDR2 LQKENI. CDR3 nucleotide sequence: TGTGCCAGCTCACCGCCCTCCCCACTTCAAGAGACCCAGTACTTC. Its translation: CASSPPSPLQETQYF.

The chain has TRBV7-9 and TRBJ1-4; possibly TRBD1 for D (6 bases). V dropped 5 bases and J dropped 8 bases, with 6 bases sitting between them. The CDR3 spans 11 residues. Germline CDR1 is SEHNR and CDR2 is FQNEAQ (reference sequence). The CDR3 region has the DNA TGTGCCAGCAGCCAGGGGGAAAAACTGTTTTTT. Protein: CASSQGEKLFF.

The rearrangement uses TRBV2 and TRBJ2-5; 8 positions agree with TRBD2. The V segment lost 4 bases and the J segment 13 bases; nucleotides outside the gene matches: 8. Per germline, CDR1 SNHLY and CDR2 FYNNEI. This CDR3 is 12 amino acids long. CDR3 amino acids: CASSVGLENRYF. The DNA of the CDR3 is TGTGCCAGCAGTGTGGGACTAGAGAATCGGTACTTC.

This chain joins TRBV11-2 and TRBJ2-1; D unresolved. Trimming removed 1 base at V and 8 bases at J, with 18 bases between. This CDR3 is built from 16 residues. Germline loops: CDR1 SGHAT, CDR2 FQNNGV. The DNA of the CDR3 is TGTGCCAGCAGCTTAGGGCGTACTCTTCGAGGCGATGAGCAGTTCTTC. It specifies CASSLGRTLRGDEQFF.

This sequence joins TRBV28 and TRBJ2-1, with TRBD2 as a possible D gene (6 bases). Trimming removed 8 bases from V and 0 bases from J, with 23 bases in between. Germline V gene lookup returns CDR1 MDHEN and CDR2 SYDVKM. The CDR3 has 18 residues. CDR3 sequence reads: CASVSGTPGLSSYNEQFF. In DNA form, the CDR3 reads TGTGCCAGCGTCTCCGGGACTCCGGGTCTTAGCTCCTACAATGAGCAGTTCTTC.

This clone occurred once. The V call is TRBV5-1, the J call TRBJ2-3; D possibly corresponds to TRBD2 (5 bases). This CDR3 region has 14 residues. The V end lost 5 bases, the J end lost 0 bases, and 10 bases lay between the germline ends. The germline V gene encodes CDR1 SGHRS and CDR2 YFSETQ. Here the CDR3 reads CASSTGRSTDTQYF. CDR3 bases: TGCGCCAGCAGTACGGGAAGAAGCACAGATACGCAGTATTTT.

The chain carries TRBV7-3 and TRBJ2-2; a weak D match, TRBD1 (6 bases). This CDR3 is built from 15 residues. Per the germline V gene, CDR1 is SGHTA and CDR2 is FQGTGA. V lost 6 bases, J lost 1 base, and 12 bases lay in between. The CDR3 DNA follows: TGTGCCAGCAGTCCAGACAGGATGAACACCGGGGAGCTGTTTTTT. Protein sequence: CASSPDRMNTGELFF. The entire variable domain, with the rest obtained from reference TRBV7-3 and TRBJ2-2, is as follows: GAGVSQTPSNKVTEKGKYVELRCDPISGHTALYWYRQSLGQGPEFLIYFQGTGAADDSGLPNDRFFAVRPEGSVSTLKIQRTERGDSAVYLCASSPDRMNTGELFFGEGSRLTVL.

The chain has TRBV7-6 and TRBJ2-7; 9 bases fit TRBD1. This CDR3 region has 15 residues. Looked up from germline, CDR1 is SGHVS and CDR2 is FNYEAQ. Germline trimming cut 5 bases from V and 2 bases from J; bases unmatched to any gene: 7. CDR3 bases: TGTGCCAGCAGCAGCGGGACAGGGATGACCTACGAGCAGTACTTC. It is translated as CASSSGTGMTYEQYF.

The V gene is TRBV5-1, the J gene TRBJ1-2; 7 bases line up with TRBD1. V was pared by 2 bases and J by 2 bases, with 6 bases of the junction left unmatched. The germline V gene has CDR1 SGHRS and CDR2 YFSETQ. CDR3 size: 15 residues. In DNA form, the CDR3 reads TGCGCCAGCAGCTTAGGGACAGCCGTCAACTATGGCTACACCTTC. Translating it yields CASSLGTAVNYGYTF.